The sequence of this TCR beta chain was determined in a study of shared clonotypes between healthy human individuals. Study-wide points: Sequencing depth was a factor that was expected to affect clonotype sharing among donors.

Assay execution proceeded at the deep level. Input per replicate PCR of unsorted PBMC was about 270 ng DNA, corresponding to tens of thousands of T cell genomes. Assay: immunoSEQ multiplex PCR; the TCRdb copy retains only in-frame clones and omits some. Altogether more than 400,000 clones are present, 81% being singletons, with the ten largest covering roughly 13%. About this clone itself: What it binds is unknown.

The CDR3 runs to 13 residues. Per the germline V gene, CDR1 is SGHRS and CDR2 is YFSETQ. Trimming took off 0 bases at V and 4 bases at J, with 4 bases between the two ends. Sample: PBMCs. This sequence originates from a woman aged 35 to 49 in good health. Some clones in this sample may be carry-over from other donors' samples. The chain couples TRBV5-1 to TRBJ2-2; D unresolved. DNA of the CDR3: TGCGCCAGCAGCTTGGGACTCACCGGGGAGCTGTTTTTT. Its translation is CASSLGLTGELFF.